This T cell receptor (beta chain) derives from a study of T-cell reconstitution after alpha-beta-depleted transplantation in children. General study results and limits: Newly produced T cells mostly provided counts and TCRbeta diversity after one year, as hyperexpanded clones declined. Surviving thymic progenitors and recipient T cells were the source of high TCRbeta diversity at day 60 in some patients.

In regard to this clonotype: Its antigen is unknown.

The TCRbeta library incorporated unique molecular identifiers. TCRdb processed the PCR reads anew with MiXCR; each CDR3 protein has one entry. The profile shows around 230,000 distinct CDR3 sequences, roughly 15% of them singletons. The material was PBMCs, mostly from graft donor cells, obtained 360 days after TCRalphabeta/CD19-depleted stem cell transplant. The sequence came from a male patient aged 2-10 years who had a stem cell transplant for acute lymphoblastic leukemia, so the T cells may come from the graft donor.

The CDR3 nucleotides read TGCAGTGCTAGGCCGTCCTATGGGGGGCCCTCTGGAAACACCATATATTTT. This gives the protein CSARPSYGGPSGNTIYF. The chain is built from TRBV20-1 and TRBJ1-3, with D possibly TRBD1 on 6 matching bases. Looked up from germline, CDR1 is DFQATT and CDR2 is SNEGSKA (reference sequence). The CDR3 loop spans 17 amino acids. V was trimmed by 3 bases and J by 0 bases, leaving 18 bases between them.